This entry concerns a single T cell receptor beta chain. Its target antigen remains unknown. Within one base of it there is no much larger clone, and no base qualities were kept. At the junction V is shortened by 6 bases and J by 5 bases; bases outside the gene matches: 8. From cysteine to phenylalanine, the CDR3 is 15 amino acids long. Of the read, only the CDR3 DNA is kept; its 45 bases are in frame from base 1. From a lookup of the germline V gene, CDR1 and CDR2 are MNHEY and SVGAGI. Participants in the prospective study were enrolled through a virtual design, were aged roughly 18 to 100 years, and lived in under 25 United States geographic areas. In the prospective study, cohorts were assigned on the basis of participant-reported clinical history obtained from a screening survey and a study questionnaire. Recovered participants in ImmuneRACE Cohort 3 were defined as having two consecutive negative NP/OP PCR tests, clearance from a healthcare professional, or resolution of symptoms. In the prospective study, mobile phlebotomists collected whole blood, serum and a nasopharyngeal or oropharyngeal swab from each participant. Over an approximately 2-month period, participants in the prospective study had the option of providing additional blood draws and questionnaires. Prospective study blood samples were shipped either frozen or at room temperature before DNA extraction.

This sample was included in a study of blood T cell repertoires in COVID-19 (dated by TCRdb to 2020 to 2022). Study-wide context: Collaborator samples came from the United States, Italy and Spain and covered acute and convalescent phases of COVID-19. The material from the prospective study consisted of cDNA or gDNA derived from T cells, B-cell-depleted T cells, or PBMCs. The repertoires were made available in a free public database intended to serve as a resource for research on the immune response to SARS-CoV-2. Deeply sampled blood TCRbeta repertoires from subjects exposed to, actively infected with, or recovered from COVID-19 were included in the dataset. The samples were drawn from the first 160 participants of the ongoing ImmuneRACE study and from about 1,200 subjects provided by 6 global collaborators. A de-identified subject ID, COVID-19 status, age in years and sex were almost always included in the sample metadata. Where available, HLA class I and class II types were obtained from metadata supplied by the sample provider rather than from assay-based typing. Points the paper makes about the study in general: How much clinical and demographic metadata was included differed by source and by participant, and the metadata was provided uncurated.

TCRbeta CDR3 regions were amplified from genomic DNA using the immunoSEQ Assay, a bias-controlled multiplex PCR. As for how the authors treated the data: Nucleated cell counts per sample were estimated from amplification of reference gene primers within the assay. Sequence reads were collapsed and filtered to measure the absolute abundance of every unique TCRbeta CDR3 rearrangement. For each sample, productive Simpson clonality was calculated as the square root of Simpson's diversity index across productive rearrangements. TCRdb stores this immuneACCESS table with in-frame sequences only. Part of the clones is absent; in the studies checked, under half of the shortfall reflects unresolved V genes, and no reason is known for the rest. The V and J calls and clone size are taken from that table; D and trimming were inferred from the DNA. The sample table holds approximately 290,000 clones, of which roughly 88% were seen once. The ten largest clones represent 3.5% to 5.5% of the sample.

The sequence links TRBV6-5 to TRBJ2-3; 10 bases in the middle match TRBD2. Material for sequencing was PBMCs or T cells enriched from blood (not recorded which). This sequence was found in a woman aged 30 to 39 who had recovered from COVID-19. The CDR3 sequence is CASSPSGREGDTQYF. The DNA sequence reads TGTGCCAGCAGCCCCAGCGGGAGGGAAGGAGATACGCAGTATTTT.